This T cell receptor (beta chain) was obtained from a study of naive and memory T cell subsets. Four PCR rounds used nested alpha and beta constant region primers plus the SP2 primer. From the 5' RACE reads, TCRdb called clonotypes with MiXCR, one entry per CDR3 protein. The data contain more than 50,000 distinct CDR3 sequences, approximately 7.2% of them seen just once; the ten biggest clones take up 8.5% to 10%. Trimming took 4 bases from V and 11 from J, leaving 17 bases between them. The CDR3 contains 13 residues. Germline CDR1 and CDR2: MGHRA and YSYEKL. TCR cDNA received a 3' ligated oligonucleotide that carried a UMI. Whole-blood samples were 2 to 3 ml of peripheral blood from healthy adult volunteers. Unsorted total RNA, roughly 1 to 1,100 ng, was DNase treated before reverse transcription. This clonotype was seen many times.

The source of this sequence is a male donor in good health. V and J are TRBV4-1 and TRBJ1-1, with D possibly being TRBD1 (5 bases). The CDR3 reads CASSLTRPGEAFF. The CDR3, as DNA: TGCGCCAGCAGCCTTACCCGTCCGGGGGAGGCTTTCTTT.